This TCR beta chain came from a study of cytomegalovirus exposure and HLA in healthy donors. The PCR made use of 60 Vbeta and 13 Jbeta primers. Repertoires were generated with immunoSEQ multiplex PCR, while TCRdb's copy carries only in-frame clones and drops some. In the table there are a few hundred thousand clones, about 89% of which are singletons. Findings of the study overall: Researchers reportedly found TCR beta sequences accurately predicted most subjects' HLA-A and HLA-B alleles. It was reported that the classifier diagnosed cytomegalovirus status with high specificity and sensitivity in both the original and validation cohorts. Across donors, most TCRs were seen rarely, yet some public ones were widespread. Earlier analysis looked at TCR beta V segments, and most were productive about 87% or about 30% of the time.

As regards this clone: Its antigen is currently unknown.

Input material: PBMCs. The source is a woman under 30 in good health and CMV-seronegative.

CDR3 DNA sequence: TGTGCCAGCAGTTTACACAGGTACCAGCCCCAGCATTTT. The encoded protein is CASSLHRYQPQHF. This chain links TRBV27 with TRBJ1-5; D is perhaps TRBD1 (5 bases). The CDR3 has 13 amino acids. The germline gives CDR1 MNHEY, CDR2 SMNVEV (reference sequence). Trimming took 2 bases from V and 7 from J, leaving 9 bases between them.